The 27 T cell receptor beta chains given below trace back to one sample, sequenced in a study of T cells after yellow fever vaccination. MiXCR was run by TCRdb on the 5' RACE reads, yielding one entry per CDR3 protein. Here the sample spans fewer than 650,000 distinct CDR3 sequences, roughly 22% being singletons. Source: PBMCs, taken roughly 20 days after the first yellow fever vaccination. All receptors come from a man aged 18 to 30 who received the YFV17D yellow fever vaccine.

The V and J genes are TRBV5-1 and TRBJ2-7; 8 nucleotides match TRBD2. V was clipped by 0 bases and J by 2 bases; unmatched bases: 7. The germline V gene has CDR1 SGHRS and CDR2 YFSETQ. The CDR3 extends over 16 amino acids. CDR3 protein: CASSLVEGGRTYEQYV. Here the CDR3 DNA reads TGCGCCAGCAGCTTGGTTGAGGGCGGGAGGACCTACGAGCAGTACGTC.

V and J are TRBV2 and TRBJ2-1, with D possibly matching TRBD2 (7 bases). Trimming removed 2 bases from V and 1 base from J, with 9 bases in between. This CDR3 has 15 residues. Looked up from germline, CDR1 is SNHLY and CDR2 is FYNNEI. The CDR3: CASSERGASYNEQFF. In DNA, the CDR3 is TGTGCCAGCAGTGAACGGGGGGCTTCCTACAATGAGCAGTTCTTC.

The chain carries TRBV19 and TRBJ2-3; no clear D gene. V was shortened by 5 bases and J by 0 bases, with 12 bases between the two germline ends. Germline lookup yields CDR1 LNHDA and CDR2 SQIVND (reference sequence). The CDR3 spans 15 residues. CDR3 amino acids: CASSPQTPSTDTQYF. Written as DNA, the CDR3 is TGTGCCAGTAGTCCACAGACCCCGAGCACAGATACGCAGTATTTT.

This clonotype was detected a few times. V and J are TRBV7-9 and TRBJ1-5; maybe TRBD1 (5 bases). The CDR3 loop spans 17 amino acids. The germline CDR1 and CDR2 sequences are SEHNR and FQNEAQ (reference sequence). V lost 5 bases to trimming and J lost 3 bases, with 20 bases between them. CDR3 in DNA: TGTGCCAGCAGCAAGGGTGAGGGACTCGGACACAATCAGCCCCAGCATTTT. Translating gives CASSKGEGLGHNQPQHF.

The chain has TRBV6-5 and TRBJ1-1, with a tentative D call TRBD1 (5 bases). Germline V CDR1 and CDR2: MNHEY, SVGAGI. The CDR3 is made up of 16 amino acids. Trimming pared 0 bases from V and 2 bases from J, leaving 13 bases between. The CDR3 DNA is TGTGCCAGCAGTTACTCTAGGGGCGATCTCAACACTGAAGCTTTCTTT. Protein sequence: CASSYSRGDLNTEAFF.

The chain recombines TRBV5-1 with TRBJ2-2, with D unclear. This CDR3 has 14 residues. V was pared by 4 bases and J by 4 bases, with 11 bases between. Germline values: CDR1 SGHRS, CDR2 YFSETQ. The CDR3 DNA reads as TGCGCCAGCAGCGGCGAACTGTTCACCGGGGAGCTGTTTTTT. Its translation: CASSGELFTGELFF.

This chain uses TRBV7-2 with TRBJ2-5; unclear D gene. The CDR3 consists of 13 residues. The germline V gene has CDR1 SGHTA and CDR2 FQGNSA. V dropped 5 bases and J dropped 2 bases, with 9 bases sitting between them. The CDR3 nucleotides are TGTGCCAGCAGCAGACACCTACAAGAGACCCAGTACTTC. It is translated as CASSRHLQETQYF.

A few counts support this clonotype. The chain carries TRBV7-3 and TRBJ2-4; D is ambiguous. Germline V gene sequence: CDR1 SGHTA, CDR2 FQGTGA. Trimming stripped 0 bases from V and 1 base from J, with 1 base between. There are 13 residues in the CDR3. The chain's CDR3 is CASSLTAKNIQYF. The CDR3 DNA is TGTGCCAGCAGCTTAACTGCCAAAAACATTCAGTACTTC.

This clonotype was detected a few times. J is TRBJ2-2 and V is TRBV18, with D uncertain. The CDR3 has 15 amino acids. V lost 4 bases and J lost 0, with 9 bases in between. Germline assignment: CDR1 KGHSH and CDR2 LQKENI. The CDR3 coding sequence is TGTGCCAGCTCACAAGAGGTAGCGAACACCGGGGAGCTGTTTTTT. Residues: CASSQEVANTGELFF.

The chain links TRBV6-5 to TRBJ1-1; no reliable D call. The V end was cut by 0 bases, the J end by 4 bases, with 12 bases between. The CDR3 runs 15 residues. Germline CDR1 and CDR2: MNHEY and SVGAGI. The chain's CDR3 is CASSYSIIGVTEAFF. CDR3 DNA: TGTGCCAGCAGTTACTCTATTATTGGTGTCACTGAAGCTTTCTTT.

This clonotype was counted only a few times. The chain joins TRBV27 to TRBJ2-2; D remains ambiguous. The CDR3 runs 17 residues. V gave up 5 bases and J gave up 7 bases, with 23 bases separating them. Germline V gene data show CDR1 as MNHEY and CDR2 as SMNVEV (reference sequence). The CDR3, as DNA: TGTGCCAGCAGTCCCAACTGGGCCCCCATAGGTGGCGGGGAGCTGTTTTTT. This codes for CASSPNWAPIGGGELFF.

This clonotype was counted only a few times. V and J are TRBV27 and TRBJ1-6, with TRBD1 identical over 7 bases. Germline V gives CDR1 MNHEY, CDR2 SMNVEV (reference sequence). Trimming took 1 base from V and 16 from J; bases not matched to a gene: 7. The CDR3 sequence is 13 residues long. CDR3 bases: TGTGCCAGCAGTTTATTAAACGGGGGACAGCTCCACTTT. It specifies CASSLLNGGQLHF.

This clonotype turned up a few times. The chain carries TRBV7-2 and TRBJ1-2; 7 bases map to TRBD1. CDR1 is SGHTA, CDR2 FQGNSA, per germline. The CDR3 is 15 amino acids. Germline trimming cut 5 bases from V and 4 bases from J; bases unmatched to any gene: 10. The CDR3 here is CASSLQGTELYGYTF. The DNA of the CDR3 is TGTGCCAGCAGCCTCCAGGGGACAGAACTCTATGGCTACACCTTC.

This clonotype was observed a handful of times. This sequence joins TRBV6-6 and TRBJ2-1; D is ambiguous. The ends were cut back, 2 bases at V and 7 bases at J, with 3 bases in the middle. This CDR3 has 11 amino acids. Germline assignment: CDR1 MNHNY and CDR2 SVGAGI (reference sequence). The CDR3 loop reads CASSYANEQFF. As DNA, the CDR3 is TGTGCCAGCAGTTACGCTAATGAGCAGTTCTTC.

This clonotype has more than one count but fewer than ten. The CDR3 spells CASSSGVRGSSYEQYF. CDR3 DNA: TGTGCCAGCAGCTCGGGTGTCAGGGGCTCCTCCTACGAGCAGTACTTC. The rearrangement joins TRBV7-6 to TRBJ2-7, with a possible D match to TRBD1 (6 bases). Germline V CDR1 and CDR2: SGHVS, FNYEAQ. CDR3 length: 16 residues. Trimming took off 4 bases at V and 0 bases at J, with 16 bases between the two ends.

This clonotype showed up just a few times. The chain joins TRBV5-5 to TRBJ2-2; D tentatively fits TRBD1 or TRBD2 (5 bases each). Deletions cut 0 bases from V and 7 bases from J, with 10 bases between. The CDR3 has 14 amino acids. The germline V gene has CDR1 SGHKS and CDR2 YYEKEE (reference sequence). The CDR3, as DNA: TGTGCCAGCAGCTTGGGGGGGTCGAGCGGGGAGCTGTTTTTT. It specifies CASSLGGSSGELFF. The full variable domain, in which reference TRBV5-5 and TRBJ2-2 provide the parts outside the CDR3, is DAGVTQSPTHLIKTRGQQVTLRCSPISGHKSVSWYQQVLGQGPQFIFQYYEKEERGRGNFPDRFSARQFPNYSSELNVNALLLGDSALYLCASSLGGSSGELFFGEGSRLTVL.

This clonotype came up a few times. The chain couples TRBV25-1 to TRBJ1-1, with 7 positions matching TRBD1. Germline-derived CDR1 and CDR2 are MGHDK and SYGVNS. The CDR3 extends over 18 amino acids. J lost 2 bases, V lost 1 base, and 13 bases had no gene match. The CDR3, as DNA: TGTGCCAGCAGTGAATTAGGGGTAGGGACAGAATTAAACACTGAAGCTTTCTTT. Translating gives CASSELGVGTELNTEAFF.

The rearrangement links TRBV10-2 to TRBJ1-3, with a possible D match to TRBD1 (5 bases). Germline loops: CDR1 WSHSY, CDR2 SAAADI. V gave up 3 bases and J gave up 0 bases, with 18 bases separating them. The CDR3 runs 18 residues. The DNA for the CDR3 is TGCGCCAGCAGTGATGGGACCGAACTAACGGTCTCTGGAAACACCATATATTTT. It codes for CASSDGTELTVSGNTIYF.

The chain employs TRBV29-1 and TRBJ2-5; D might be TRBD1 or TRBD2, each matching 5 bases. Deletions cut 6 bases from V and 2 bases from J, with 16 bases between. Germline CDR1 and CDR2: SQVTM and ANQGSEA. The CDR3 totals 14 residues. The CDR3 loop is CSVLGADRQETQYF. CDR3 coding DNA: TGCAGCGTCCTGGGAGCCGACAGACAAGAGACCCAGTACTTC.

Regarding this clonotype: One junction end disagrees with the germline gene, perhaps due to a read error. The chain combines TRBV7-7 with TRBJ2-2; no firm D call. The CDR3 loop spans 11 amino acids. CDR1 and CDR2 (germline): SSHAT, FNYEAQ (reference sequence). The CDR3 loop reads CASSLDGELFF. The CDR3, as DNA: TGTGCTAGCAGCTTAGACGGGGAGCTGTTTTTT.

This clonotype has just a few counts. The chain uses TRBV5-1 and TRBJ2-7; 16 nucleotides line up with TRBD2. The CDR3 length is 16 residues. The V gene end was trimmed by 4 bases and the J gene end by 2 bases; junction bases not matched to a gene: 3. The germline V gene has CDR1 SGHRS and CDR2 YFSETQ. The CDR3 bases are TGCGCCAGCAGCCCTGGGACTAGCGGGGGGGCCTACGAGCAGTACGTC. Translating gives CASSPGTSGGAYEQYV.

This clonotype appeared many times. The chain uses TRBV6-6 and TRBJ2-1; TRBD2 aligns across 11 bases. The CDR3 covers 12 residues. Germline lookup yields CDR1 MNHNY and CDR2 SVGAGI (reference sequence). Germline trimming cut 9 bases from V and 6 bases from J; bases unmatched to any gene: 1. The CDR3 bases are TGTGCCAGTAGCGGGGGGGTCAATGAGCAGTTCTTC. It encodes CASSGGVNEQFF.

This clonotype has only a few counts. V usage is TRBV5-1 and J usage is TRBJ2-1, with D unclear. The CDR3 contains 15 residues. Between the trimmed V and J ends, which lost 6 bases and 3 bases, there was a span of 16 bases. Germline V lookup: CDR1 SGHRS, CDR2 YFSETQ. In DNA form, the CDR3 reads TGCGCCAGCACCCCCACTGAGGCTCACTACAATGAGCAGTTCTTC. This translates into CASTPTEAHYNEQFF.

V usage is TRBV30 and J usage is TRBJ2-1; possible D gene TRBD2, 6 bases. Germline V CDR1 and CDR2: GTSNPN, SVGIG (reference sequence). Trimming removed 1 base at V and 12 bases at J, with 22 bases between. This CDR3 is built from 15 residues. Here the CDR3 reads CAWSDTGTALGGQFF. The CDR3, as DNA: TGTGCCTGGAGTGACACCGGGACCGCGTTGGGGGGGCAGTTCTTC.

This clonotype was observed a handful of times. The chain is built from TRBV9 and TRBJ2-2; TRBD1 agrees at 7 bases. Germline V gene sequence: CDR1 SGDLS, CDR2 YYNGEE. The CDR3 totals 15 residues. The V and J ends lost 3 bases and 9 bases, in that order; junction bases with no gene match: 11. In DNA, the CDR3 is TGTGCCAGCAGCGAAGAAGGGACAGCGGATCGGGAGCTGTTTTTT. As protein: CASSEEGTADRELFF.

This clonotype was counted a few times. The J gene is TRBJ1-2, the V gene TRBV29-1; 10 bases align to TRBD1. V was pared by 6 bases and J by 4 bases, with 8 bases of the junction left unmatched. Germline CDR1 and CDR2: SQVTM and ANQGSEA. The CDR3 consists of 14 residues. CDR3 DNA sequence: TGCAGCGTAGACACAGGGACAGGGGCCTATGGCTACACCTTC. Amino acid sequence: CSVDTGTGAYGYTF.

This clonotype was detected only a few times. The chain links TRBV12-3 or TRBV12-4 to TRBJ2-3; D perhaps matches TRBD2 (6 bases). The length of the CDR3 is 12 residues. The ends were cut back, 7 bases at V and 3 bases at J, with 8 bases in the middle. The CDR3 is CASIGGTDTQYF. As DNA, the CDR3 is TGTGCCAGCATCGGGGGTACAGATACGCAGTATTTT.